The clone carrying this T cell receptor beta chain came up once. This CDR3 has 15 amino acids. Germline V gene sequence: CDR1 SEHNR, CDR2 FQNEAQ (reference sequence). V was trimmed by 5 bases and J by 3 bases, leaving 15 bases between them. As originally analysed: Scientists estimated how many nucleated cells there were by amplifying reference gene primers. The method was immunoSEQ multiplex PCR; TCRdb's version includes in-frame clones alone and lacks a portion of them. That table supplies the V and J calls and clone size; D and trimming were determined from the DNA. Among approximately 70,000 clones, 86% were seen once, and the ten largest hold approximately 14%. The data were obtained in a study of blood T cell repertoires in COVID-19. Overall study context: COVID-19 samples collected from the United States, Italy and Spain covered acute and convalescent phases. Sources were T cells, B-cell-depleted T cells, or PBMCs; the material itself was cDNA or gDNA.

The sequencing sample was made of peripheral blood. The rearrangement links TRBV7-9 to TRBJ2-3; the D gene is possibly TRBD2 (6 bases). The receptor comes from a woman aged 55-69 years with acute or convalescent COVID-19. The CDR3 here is CASSPLGSGTDTQYF. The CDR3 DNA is TGTGCCAGCAGCCCCCTAGGTAGCGGAACAGATACGCAGTATTTT.